The 22 T cell receptor beta chains presented below share a single source sample, sequenced in a study of cytomegalovirus exposure and HLA in healthy donors. PCR was performed using 60 Vbeta and 13 Jbeta primers. TCRdb's table, derived via immunoSEQ multiplex PCR, lists solely in-frame clones and lacks some. In the table there are some 100,000 clones, 75% to 85% of which are singletons. The sample taken for sequencing was PBMCs. Receptors were obtained from a woman aged 45-59 years in good health and CMV-seropositive.

The CDR3 here is CATSRDRRGGKLNSPLHF. In DNA form, the CDR3 reads TGTGCCACCAGCAGAGATCGAAGGGGAGGCAAACTTAATTCACCCCTCCACTTT. The V and J genes are TRBV15 and TRBJ1-6, with D possibly being TRBD1 (5 bases). V lost 0 bases and J 6 bases, leaving 18 bases between the germline ends. Germline lookup yields CDR1 LNHNV and CDR2 YYDKDF (reference sequence). This CDR3 is 18 amino acids long.

This sequence joins TRBV25-1 and TRBJ1-2; TRBD1 is a possible D gene (5 bases). CDR3 length: 14 amino acids. In germline, CDR1 is MGHDK, CDR2 SYGVNS. The V and J ends lost 6 bases and 8 bases respectively, with 19 bases between them. Written as DNA, the CDR3 is TGTGCCAGCAGGGGTCTCGGGGGGGAAAGGGGCTACACCTTC. This encodes CASRGLGGERGYTF.

The chain is built from TRBV20-1 and TRBJ1-1; 7 bases map to TRBD1. CDR1 and CDR2 from the germline V gene are DFQATT and SNEGSKA (reference sequence). The CDR3 length is 10 residues. The ends lost 6 bases at V and 11 bases at J; junction bases unmatched: 6. The CDR3 DNA reads TGCAGTGCGGAGACAGGGCTGGCTTTCTTT. This translates into CSAETGLAFF.

The genes are TRBV30 and TRBJ1-1, with D possibly matching TRBD1 (6 bases). CDR1 is GTSNPN, CDR2 SVGIG, per germline (reference sequence). This CDR3 comprises 14 residues. The V end lost 4 bases, the J end lost 1 base, and 13 bases lay between the germline ends. CDR3 DNA sequence: TGTGCCTGGATTGGAGACAGGTGGAACACTGAAGCTTTCTTT. Protein: CAWIGDRWNTEAFF.

The chain recombines TRBV5-6 with TRBJ1-2; 8 positions match TRBD1. Losses at the gene ends were 4 bases for V and 0 bases for J; bases not matched to a gene: 17. CDR1 is SGHDT, CDR2 YYEEEE, per germline. This CDR3 has 19 amino acids. The CDR3 nucleotides are TGTGCCAGCAGCCTCTTGGCCGTACAGGGGGGGCCTTCTAACTATGGCTACACCTTC. This encodes CASSLLAVQGGPSNYGYTF.

This clone turned up a few times. The chain links TRBV29-1 to TRBJ2-7; 8 bases align to TRBD2. The CDR3 extends over 16 amino acids. Losses at the gene ends were 1 base for V and 6 bases for J; bases not matched to a gene: 14. Germline V gene sequence: CDR1 SQVTM, CDR2 ANQGSEA. CDR3 nucleotide sequence: TGCAGCGTTGAAGCACCCGGGGTAGCGGGGCCTCCCGAGCAGTACTTC. This gives the protein CSVEAPGVAGPPEQYF.

The J gene is TRBJ2-1, the V gene TRBV5-4, with 9 nucleotides matching TRBD2. Per germline, CDR1 SGHNT and CDR2 YYREEE (reference sequence). The CDR3 spans 16 residues. The V segment lost 3 bases and the J segment 9 bases; nucleotides outside the gene matches: 13. CDR3: CASSSGGGGARSEQFF. CDR3 nucleotides: TGTGCCAGCAGCTCCGGCGGCGGGGGGGCCAGAAGTGAGCAGTTCTTC.

The chain is built from TRBV7-6 and TRBJ2-1; possibly TRBD2 for D (6 bases). Between the trimmed V and J ends, which lost 0 bases and 8 bases, there was a span of 11 bases. This CDR3 is built from 14 residues. The germline V gene encodes CDR1 SGHVS and CDR2 FNYEAQ. The CDR3 loop is CASSLAGGIYEQFF. The DNA for the CDR3 is TGTGCCAGCAGCTTAGCGGGAGGTATCTATGAGCAGTTCTTC.

This clone was counted a single time. V usage is TRBV10-3 and J usage is TRBJ2-5; D is unclear. The germline CDR1 and CDR2 sequences are ENHRY and SYGVKD. V was clipped by 3 bases and J by 2 bases, with 7 bases between them. The CDR3 runs to 13 residues. CDR3 in amino acids: CAISDTRQETQYF. The CDR3 DNA reads as TGTGCCATCAGTGATACCCGGCAAGAGACCCAGTACTTC.

The chain couples TRBV30 to TRBJ2-1, with D possibly matching TRBD1 (6 bases). Germline loops: CDR1 GTSNPN, CDR2 SVGIG (reference sequence). The germline V and J ends were trimmed by 0 bases and 6 bases, with 12 bases remaining between them. This CDR3 has 14 amino acids. In DNA, the CDR3 is TGTGCCTGGAGTGTGGGCCGAGGGGGCAATGAGCAGTTCTTC. Residues: CAWSVGRGGNEQFF.

Comment on this clone: The same CDR3 also results from other DNA sequences found in this sample. This chain uses TRBV7-9 with TRBJ2-7, with TRBD2 matching over 9 bases. The CDR3 has 14 amino acids. V dropped 5 bases and J dropped 2; count of bases not matched to a gene: 4. Germline CDR1 and CDR2: SEHNR and FQNEAQ (reference sequence). In DNA form, the CDR3 reads TGTGCCAGCAGCCTTAGCGGGAGCACCTACGAGCAGTACTTC. Translating it yields CASSLSGSTYEQYF.

This clone was observed a few times. V gene TRBV19 combines with J gene TRBJ1-4; D remains unclear. V was shortened by 5 bases and J by 4 bases, with 11 bases between the two germline ends. CDR1 is LNHDA, CDR2 SQIVND, per germline (reference sequence). The length of the CDR3 is 14 residues. The CDR3 nucleotides are TGTGCCAGTAGTGATTGGGGAGATAATGAAAAACTGTTTTTT. Its translation is CASSDWGDNEKLFF.

The chain is built from TRBV27 and TRBJ2-7, with TRBD1 matching 8 bases. The CDR3 is made up of 13 amino acids. Trimming cost V 6 bases and J 3 bases; bases outside gene matches: 4. Per germline, CDR1 MNHEY and CDR2 SMNVEV (reference sequence). The CDR3 here is CASSTDRDYEQYF. Written as DNA, the CDR3 is TGTGCCAGCAGCACGGACAGGGACTACGAGCAGTACTTC.

This clone was detected a few times. V usage is TRBV19 and J usage is TRBJ1-6; D gene ambiguous. CDR3 size: 16 residues. V was shortened by 3 bases and J by 6 bases, with 15 bases between the two germline ends. Per the germline V gene, CDR1 is LNHDA and CDR2 is SQIVND (reference sequence). CDR3 protein: CASSILALGTNSPLHF. Here the CDR3 DNA reads TGTGCCAGTAGTATTTTGGCGTTGGGCACTAATTCACCCCTCCACTTT.

The rearrangement links TRBV7-9 to TRBJ1-1; 7 bases are a match to TRBD1. In germline, CDR1 is SEHNR, CDR2 FQNEAQ (reference sequence). V shed 5 bases and J 6 bases; nucleotides not matched to a gene: 3. This CDR3 has 12 residues. CDR3 sequence reads: CASSRDRAEAFF. CDR3 nucleotides: TGTGCCAGCAGCCGAGACAGGGCTGAAGCTTTCTTT. The variable domain in full, completed from reference TRBV7-9 and TRBJ1-1, reads DTGVSQNPRHKITKRGQNVTFRCDPISEHNRLYWYRQTLGQGPEFLTYFQNEAQLEKSRLLSDRFSAERPKGSFSTLEIQRTEQGDSAMYLCASSRDRAEAFFGQGTRLTVV.

This clone was recorded a few times. The V gene is TRBV4-1, the J gene TRBJ1-5; D might be TRBD1 (6 bases). Germline values: CDR1 MGHRA, CDR2 YSYEKL. V was pared by 7 bases and J by 3 bases, with 7 bases between. The CDR3 covers 12 residues. The CDR3 sequence: CASKGDNQPQHF. Here the CDR3 DNA reads TGCGCCAGCAAGGGGGACAATCAGCCCCAGCATTTT.

This sequence joins TRBV5-5 and TRBJ1-3; D gene uncertain. Germline V lookup: CDR1 SGHKS, CDR2 YYEKEE (reference sequence). The CDR3 has 16 amino acids. V lost 0 bases, J lost 0 bases, and 10 bases lay in between. The CDR3 reads CASSLVVALSGNTIYF. The CDR3, as DNA: TGTGCCAGCAGCTTGGTCGTGGCCCTCTCTGGAAACACCATATATTTT.

The V gene is TRBV2, the J gene TRBJ1-2, with D unresolved. Trimming removed 1 base at V and 0 bases at J, with 9 bases between. Germline V gene lookup returns CDR1 SNHLY and CDR2 FYNNEI. This CDR3 spans 15 amino acids. The CDR3 loop is CASSEEQTTNYGYTF. The CDR3 bases are TGTGCCAGCAGTGAAGAACAAACCACTAACTATGGCTACACCTTC. Complete variable domain (other parts from reference TRBV2 and TRBJ1-2): EPEVTQTPSHQVTQMGQEVILRCVPISNHLYFYWYRQILGQKVEFLVSFYNNEISEKSEIFDDQFSVERPDGSNFTLKIRSTKLEDSAMYFCASSEEQTTNYGYTFGSGTRLTVV.

CDR3 sequence reads: CASSFLDSPYEQYF. The CDR3 DNA reads as TGTGCCAGCAGTTTCCTAGACTCCCCCTACGAGCAGTACTTC. V usage is TRBV28 and J usage is TRBJ2-7; D gene uncertain. Germline assignment: CDR1 MDHEN and CDR2 SYDVKM. V was pared by 3 bases and J by 2 bases, with 11 bases between. CDR3 length: 14 residues.

This sequence joins TRBV9 and TRBJ1-2, with D possibly being TRBD1 (6 bases). Per the germline V gene, CDR1 is SGDLS and CDR2 is YYNGEE. V lost 0 bases and J lost 0, with 12 bases in between. This CDR3 is built from 16 residues. CDR3 DNA sequence: TGTGCCAGCAGCGTAGACGGGACACCGACTAACTATGGCTACACCTTC. Amino acid sequence: CASSVDGTPTNYGYTF.

To note about this clone: Other DNA variants within this sample encode the same CDR3. The chain is built from TRBV30 and TRBJ1-1; D ambiguous. This CDR3 contains 12 residues. The germline V gene has CDR1 GTSNPN and CDR2 SVGIG (reference sequence). V was pared by 2 bases and J by 1 base, with 5 bases between. The chain's CDR3 is CAWSYSNTEAFF. The DNA for the CDR3 is TGTGCCTGGAGTTATTCGAACACTGAAGCTTTCTTT.

The CDR3 region has the DNA TGTGCCAGCAGCCCTCTAGGGGCAGGGGGATACAATGAGCAGTTCTTC. This codes for CASSPLGAGGYNEQFF. The V call is TRBV14, the J call TRBJ2-1; 7 nucleotides align to TRBD1. CDR1 and CDR2 (germline): SGHDN, FVKESK. This CDR3 has 16 residues. V was pared by 4 bases and J by 4 bases, with 10 bases of the junction left unmatched.